This TCR beta chain emerged from a study of blood T cell repertoires in COVID-19 (dated by TCRdb to between 2020 and 2021). In the study overall: The collaborator samples originated in the United States, Italy and Spain and spanned the acute and convalescent phases of COVID-19. The prospective study material was composed of cDNA or gDNA derived from T cells, B-cell-depleted T cells, or PBMCs. The dataset comprised deeply sampled blood TCRbeta repertoires from subjects exposed to, actively infected with, or recovered from COVID-19. Samples came from the ongoing ImmuneRACE study (first 160 participants) plus 1,254 subjects from 6 global collaborators. The repertoires were made available in a free public database intended to serve as a resource for research on the immune response to SARS-CoV-2. The sample metadata nearly always contained a de-identified subject ID, COVID-19 status, age in years and sex. Where HLA class I and class II types were available, the types were taken from metadata supplied by the sample provider, not from assay-based typing.

In the prospective study, participants were roughly 18 to 95 years old, resided in fewer than 25 geographic areas of the United States, and were enrolled through a virtual design. In the prospective study, cohorts were assigned on the basis of participant-reported clinical history obtained from a screening survey and a study questionnaire. Each participant in the prospective study had whole blood, serum and a nasopharyngeal or oropharyngeal swab collected by mobile phlebotomists. Prospective study participants could optionally give additional blood draws and questionnaires over an approximately two-month period. Prospective study blood samples were shipped either frozen or at room temperature before DNA extraction. The immunoSEQ Assay, a bias-controlled multiplex PCR, was used to amplify TCRbeta CDR3 regions from genomic DNA. In the source study's methods: The number of nucleated cells in each sample was estimated by amplification of reference gene primers within the assay. To quantify the absolute abundance of each unique TCRbeta CDR3 rearrangement, sequence reads were collapsed and filtered. For each sample, productive Simpson clonality was calculated as the square root of Simpson's diversity index over productive rearrangements. TCRdb provides this immuneACCESS table in a form limited to in-frame rearrangements. Some clones are lacking; in checked studies, under half of them reflect an unresolved V gene, and why the rest are absent is not known. V, J and clone size are taken as reported in that table, and D and trimming were inferred from the DNA itself. The sample includes approximately 250,000 clones, with just under 90% observed a single time. The ten largest clones add up to 4.1% of the sample.

As to this clone: The specificity of this receptor is unknown. Base qualities are not recorded, but no much larger clone differs from it by a single base.

Trimming takes 8 bases off V and 2 bases off J; junction bases not matched to a gene: 9. The CDR3 runs 13 amino acids, cysteine and phenylalanine included. Only the CDR3 part of the read is kept: 39 bases, read in frame from the first base. The germline V gene (reference sequence) yields GTSNPN for CDR1 and SVGIG for CDR2. Broader findings and caveats from the paper: How much clinical and demographic metadata was included differed by source and by participant, and the metadata was provided uncurated.

The clonotype was recovered from a woman in her twenties or thirties with acute COVID-19. Sequencing input: PBMCs or T cells enriched from blood (not recorded which). In this chain, TRBV30 is recombined with TRBJ2-7; 7 junctional bases match TRBD2. The CDR3 region: CAQTSGNTYEQYF. The DNA reads as follows: TGTGCCCAAACCAGCGGGAACACCTACGAGCAGTACTTC.